These 23 T cell receptor beta chains were all obtained from the same sample, sequenced in a study of early T cells in non-severe SARS-CoV-2 infection. MiXCR was run by TCRdb on the 5' RACE reads, yielding one entry per CDR3 protein. This table has roughly 76,000 distinct CDR3 sequences, 9% to 15% appearing once. Sequenced: whole blood. The receptors shown here come from an adult who was a healthcare worker with PCR-confirmed SARS-CoV-2 infection or an uninfected control (not recorded which).

This clonotype has more than one count but fewer than ten. The V call is TRBV21-1, the J call TRBJ2-7; the D call in the table, TRBD2, was not verified against the DNA. TRBV21-1 is a documented pseudogene. This CDR3 is built from 18 residues. The CDR3 here is CASSNGLHSGPSSYEQYF. CDR3 nucleotide sequence: TGTGCCAGCAGCAATGGGCTTCATAGCGGGCCGAGCTCCTACGAGCAGTACTTC.

This clonotype occurred a few times. The V and J genes are TRBV29-1 and TRBJ2-7; maybe TRBD2 (5 bases). CDR3 length: 16 amino acids. The V gene lost 3 bases and the J gene lost 5 bases, with 23 bases spanning the gap. The germline gives CDR1 SQVTM, CDR2 ANQGSEA. CDR3 DNA: TGCAGCGTTGAGTTGGCTAGCATACCGGGCCACGACGAGCAGTACTTC. As protein: CSVELASIPGHDEQYF.

This clonotype was picked up many times. For the CDR3, the DNA is TGTGCCAGCAGTACCGCAGGGTTCACTGGGGCCAACGTCCTGACTTTC. Translation gives CASSTAGFTGANVLTF. The chain joins TRBV28 to TRBJ2-6, with D perhaps matching TRBD1 (5 bases). There are 16 residues in the CDR3. V lost 5 bases and J lost 2, with 13 bases in between. The germline V gene has CDR1 MDHEN and CDR2 SYDVKM.

This clonotype was counted a few times. This chain joins TRBV7-6 and TRBJ2-5; D is unclear. The V end was cut by 2 bases, the J end by 3 bases, with 7 bases between. Germline V gene lookup returns CDR1 SGHVS and CDR2 FNYEAQ. CDR3 length equals 13 residues. The CDR3 reads CASSLWGKETQYF. The CDR3 region has the DNA TGTGCCAGCAGCTTATGGGGTAAAGAGACCCAGTACTTC.

The sample holds a few counts of this clonotype. CDR3 residues: CASSRTDRTYEQYF. The CDR3, as DNA: TGTGCCAGCAGTCGTACGGACAGAACTTACGAGCAGTACTTC. V gene TRBV7-8 combines with J gene TRBJ2-7; tentative D call: TRBD1 (6 bases). Germline CDR1 and CDR2: SGHVS and FQNEAQ. The CDR3 has 14 amino acids. Trimming stripped 6 bases from V and 4 bases from J, with 16 bases between.

The chain uses TRBV10-2 and TRBJ2-1, with 10 bases lining up with TRBD2. Trimming at V came to 5 bases and at J to 5 bases, leaving 3 bases not matched to a gene. The CDR3 loop spans 14 amino acids. Germline V lookup: CDR1 WSHSY, CDR2 SAAADI. The CDR3 DNA reads as TGCGCCAGCAGTTCTACTAGCGGGAACAATGAGCAGTTCTTC. Residues: CASSSTSGNNEQFF.

This clonotype came up a few times. In nucleotides, the CDR3 is TGTGCCAGCAGCTCCTCGCGATTCCTACTTGAAGCTTTCTTT. Its translation is CASSSSRFLLEAFF. The rearrangement joins TRBV28 to TRBJ1-1; no reliable D call. Trimming pared 6 bases from V and 7 bases from J, leaving 18 bases between. CDR1 MDHEN and CDR2 SYDVKM come from the germline V gene. This CDR3 contains 14 residues.

This clonotype was detected many times. V usage is TRBV7-2 and J usage is TRBJ2-7, with 7 positions matching TRBD1. The CDR3 covers 12 residues. The V gene's germline CDR1 is SGHTA and CDR2 FQGNSA. Trimming took 5 bases from V and 7 from J; bases not matched to a gene: 5. In DNA, the CDR3 is TGTGCCAGCAGCCCTGACAGGGTAGAGCAGTACTTC. Translated, it gives CASSPDRVEQYF.

This clonotype was seen a handful of times. This chain links TRBV5-1 with TRBJ2-5; no definite D call. V gave up 0 bases and J gave up 5 bases, with 8 bases separating them. From germline, CDR1 is SGHRS and CDR2 YFSETQ. The CDR3 is made up of 13 amino acids. The CDR3 sequence is CASSLEPRETQYF. The CDR3 coding sequence is TGCGCCAGCAGCTTGGAGCCGAGGGAGACCCAGTACTTC.

The chain uses TRBV5-6 and TRBJ1-2; no firm D call. The germline V gene has CDR1 SGHDT and CDR2 YYEEEE. V was pared by 3 bases and J by 6 bases, with 9 bases between. The CDR3 is 12 residues long. The CDR3 reads CASSYMADGYTF. CDR3 sequence (DNA): TGTGCCAGCAGCTACATGGCGGATGGCTACACCTTC.

This clonotype was seen at least ten times. V is TRBV29-1 and J is TRBJ2-3; D perhaps matches TRBD1 (6 bases). CDR1 is SQVTM and CDR2 is ANQGSEA in the germline V gene. The CDR3 totals 13 residues. V lost 4 bases and J lost 1, with 9 bases in between. DNA of the CDR3: TGCAGCGTTGGGGGGCCTGGCACAGATACGCAGTATTTT. Protein: CSVGGPGTDTQYF.

This clonotype was observed a handful of times. The V and J genes are TRBV7-2 and TRBJ2-3; 13 bases are a match to TRBD2. Germline CDR1 SGHTA, CDR2 FQGNSA. This CDR3 region has 17 residues. Trimming took 1 base from V and 5 from J; bases not matched to a gene: 6. The CDR3 protein is CASSLVSLAGGVDTQYF. CDR3 DNA: TGTGCCAGCAGCTTAGTATCACTAGCGGGAGGGGTAGATACGCAGTATTTT.

The table lists this clonotype with many counts. V gene TRBV7-2 combines with J gene TRBJ1-4; D ambiguous. The CDR3 contains 13 residues. V gave up 2 bases and J gave up 7 bases, with 8 bases separating them. Germline values: CDR1 SGHTA, CDR2 FQGNSA. CDR3: CASSLQPIEKLFF. In DNA, the CDR3 is TGTGCCAGCAGCTTACAGCCGATTGAAAAACTGTTTTTT.

This clonotype was recorded a few times. The chain carries TRBV20-1 and TRBJ2-3; D is uncertain. This CDR3 is built from 14 residues. Trimming left V 3 bases short and J 1 base short, with 11 bases between. Germline V lookup: CDR1 DFQATT, CDR2 SNEGSKA (reference sequence). CDR3 sequence reads: CSARVSHGTDTQYF. In DNA form, the CDR3 reads TGCAGTGCTAGGGTGTCACATGGCACAGATACGCAGTATTTT.

The J gene is TRBJ1-5, the V gene TRBV10-2; D is possibly TRBD1 (6 bases). The CDR3 has 14 residues. V was cut by 4 bases and J by 4 bases, with 11 bases left in between. Germline assignment: CDR1 WSHSY and CDR2 SAAADI. The CDR3 reads CASSVQGDNQPQHF. CDR3 in DNA: TGCGCCAGCAGTGTACAGGGAGATAATCAGCCCCAGCATTTT.

The V and J genes are TRBV12-3 or TRBV12-4 and TRBJ2-1; TRBD1 matches 8 bases. Unmatched junction bases numbered 5, after V lost 5 bases and J lost 2 bases. The CDR3 runs to 15 residues. In DNA form, the CDR3 reads TGTGCCAGCAGTGTCGGACAGGGACCCTACAATGAGCAGTTCTTC. Its protein is CASSVGQGPYNEQFF.

This clonotype turned up a few times. This sequence joins TRBV11-2 and TRBJ2-5; TRBD2 matches 15 bases. The trim removed 1 base at V and 5 bases at J, leaving 2 bases unmatched. The CDR3 length is 16 residues. CDR1 is SGHAT and CDR2 is FQNNGV in the germline V gene. CDR3 nucleotide sequence: TGTGCCAGCAGCTTAGGCGGGACTAGCGGGGGGGAGACCCAGTACTTC. Protein: CASSLGGTSGGETQYF.

The V gene is TRBV28, the J gene TRBJ2-3, with D possibly being TRBD1 or TRBD2 (5 bases each). This CDR3 spans 15 amino acids. The germline V gene has CDR1 MDHEN and CDR2 SYDVKM. Trimming took off 5 bases at V and 1 base at J, with 13 bases between the two ends. This CDR3 reads CASSPRGAGTDTQYF. The CDR3 DNA is TGTGCCAGCAGTCCAAGAGGGGCAGGCACAGATACGCAGTATTTT.

The V gene is TRBV11-2, the J gene TRBJ2-3, with 7 bases that match TRBD2. J gave up 2 bases and V 6 bases, and 11 bases lay outside the gene matches. The CDR3 sequence is 16 residues long. Germline V CDR1 and CDR2: SGHAT, FQNNGV. The CDR3 DNA follows: TGTGCCAGCAGTTCTCCCGGGACTACCTTCACAGATACGCAGTATTTT. Protein: CASSSPGTTFTDTQYF.

The rearrangement links TRBV6-2 or TRBV6-3 to TRBJ2-7; D might be TRBD1 or TRBD2, each matching 5 bases. There are 15 residues in the CDR3. The germline V and J ends were trimmed by 0 bases and 3 bases, with 12 bases remaining between them. Per the germline V gene, CDR1 is MNHEY and CDR2 is SVGEGT. This CDR3 is CASSYSRDPIYEQYF. The CDR3 region has the DNA TGTGCCAGCAGTTACTCCCGGGACCCGATCTACGAGCAGTACTTC.

This clonotype was counted many times. The genes are TRBV19 and TRBJ1-2, with unresolved D. The V gene lost 7 bases and the J gene lost 8 bases, with 17 bases spanning the gap. The CDR3 loop spans 13 amino acids. Germline V lookup: CDR1 LNHDA, CDR2 SQIVND (reference sequence). This CDR3 is CASTPTKGWGYTF. The CDR3 region has the DNA TGTGCCAGTACCCCTACGAAGGGTTGGGGCTACACCTTC.

The chain has TRBV3-1 and TRBJ2-3, with 11 bases fitting TRBD2. V lost 3 bases and J lost 7; bases outside the gene matches: 3. This CDR3 is 14 amino acids long. Germline values: CDR1 LGHDT, CDR2 YNNKEL (reference sequence). CDR3 DNA: TGTGCCAGCAGCCAGGGGACTAGCGGATATACGCAGTATTTT. The encoded protein is CASSQGTSGYTQYF.

V usage is TRBV7-3 and J usage is TRBJ2-1; D is unclear. Trimming shortened V by 0 bases and J by 9 bases, and 9 bases separated the two germline ends. Germline-derived CDR1 and CDR2 are SGHTA and FQGTGA. The CDR3 totals 13 residues. The CDR3 reads CASSLTIQREQFF. The DNA for the CDR3 is TGTGCCAGCAGCTTAACGATACAGCGTGAGCAGTTCTTC.